One T cell receptor (beta chain) is described in this entry. Which antigen it targets is not known. The CDR1 and CDR2 encoded by the germline V gene are MGHDK and SYGVNS. The CDR3 numbers 13 residues from cysteine through phenylalanine. The protein alone is recorded here. From each donor, a roughly 2.5 ml peripheral blood sample was collected into PAXgene tubes and stored at -80 degrees C. Total RNA was isolated from whole blood with the PAXgene blood miRNA kit on an automated QIAcube, without T cell sorting. Peripheral blood from monozygotic twin pairs who were concordant or discordant for inflammatory bowel disease underwent deep TCRalpha and TCRbeta repertoire profiling using unique molecular barcoding. Smoking habits were recorded for all twin pairs, and each individual was classified as a current, former or never smoker. These data are taken from a study of monozygotic twins with inflammatory bowel disease (dated by TCRdb to about 2019). For the wider study: In total, 28 monozygotic twin pairs made up the full study: 19 Danish pairs, all IBD-discordant, plus nine German pairs, of which four were IBD-concordant and five were IBD-discordant. The search for disease-associated traits relied mainly on comparing IBD patients with their genetically identical healthy co-twins within discordant pairs. Each individual had, on average, about 151 000 unique TCRalpha sequences and 181 000 unique TCRbeta sequences available for analysis.

The study at large found these results: IBD patients had lower TCRbeta repertoire diversity, measured by the inverse Simpson index, than their healthy co-twins. The analysis was unable to tell apart different T cell subtypes. No single strong signal or clonotype linked to IBD turned up in the results, so the idea that one exists was not supported. Fewer clonotypes were shared with other individuals by IBD patients than by healthy twins, most markedly in patients showing signs of disease activity. Background noise and inter-individual variability may have been introduced into the repertoires by the differing immunosuppressive treatments among patients. Repertoire similarity did not differ between concordant and discordant twins, possibly due to limited statistical power.

Library method: 5' RACE. For each TCR library, 3,500 to 4,000 ng of total RNA was used. For each sample, cDNA synthesis was carried out in eight separate reactions using SMARTScribe reverse transcriptase. During cDNA synthesis, template switching introduced unique molecular identifiers that contained a 6-nucleotide sample barcode. Two nested PCRs of 16 and 9 cycles amplified the TCRalpha and TCRbeta cDNA, and bead purification followed each PCR. Before amplification, the cDNA was treated with uracil DNA-glycosylase and purified using the QIAquick PCR purification kit. In the second PCR, Illumina TruSeq-compatible adapters and sample-specific barcodes were added. Library quality and concentration were assessed using TapeStation and Qubit, and roughly 5.5 ng of each library was pooled. Sequencing of pooled libraries was carried out on an Illumina HiSeq2500 single-index Rapid Run using 2 x 100 bp reads and custom sequencing primers. Concerning the study's data processing: PCR and sequencing errors were corrected by UMI-based consensus assembly using MiGEC version 1.2.6. MiXCR version 2.1.1 was used to carry out V(D)J alignment, clonotype assembly and CDR3 extraction. To normalise gene usage, clonotype sharing and MAIT/NKT TCR abundance, the top 1000, 10 000 and 20 000 clonotypes in each sample were analysed. Diversity was computed as the inverse Simpson index with the vegan R package after downsampling to 27 000 UMIs. Paired Mann-Whitney U tests on discordant twin pairs were used, with Benjamini-Hochberg multiple-testing correction. TCRdb reanalyzed the reads, keeping one entry per CDR3 protein sequence and omitting DNA. TCRdb assigned the V and J calls; the authors' analysis was not used. This sample's table lists 420,000 or so distinct CDR3 sequences. Jointly, the top ten make up 2% to 3% of the sample.

The chain couples TRBV25-1 to TRBJ1-2; TCRdb gives TRBD1 as the D gene, but with no DNA this cannot be confirmed. The TCR was taken from a human donor with ulcerative colitis or Crohn's disease, or a healthy co-twin of an affected twin (not recorded which). Sample: blood. The CDR3 reads CASSHTDRDGYTF.